This entry features one T cell receptor (beta chain) sequence. Germline CDR1 and CDR2: SGDLS and YYNGEE. This CDR3 has 16 amino acids. Trimming took 3 bases from V and 2 from J; bases not matched to a gene: 8. TCRdb's copy holds only in-frame clones and misses some; the assay was immunoSEQ multiplex PCR. The sample lists tens of thousands of clones; roughly 86% were seen once. The data were taken from a study of control samples from healthy donors and cancer patients. The sequence was obtained from a man between 50 and 59 years old in good health. The sequencing input was blood. V gene TRBV9 combines with J gene TRBJ1-3, with 7 positions matching TRBD1. Written as DNA, the CDR3 is TGTGCCAGCAGCGGCAGGGGGTGGGAGACTGGAAACACCATATATTTT. Translating gives CASSGRGWETGNTIYF.